This TCR beta chain was obtained from a study of neurological immune-mediated disorders. The output of every sequencing run exceeded 180 million TCR-beta sequences, derived from 15-18 subjects. TCRdb called the 5' RACE reads again in MiXCR, with one record for every CDR3 protein. The sample records 90,000 to 150,000 distinct CDR3 sequences, 3% to 3.5% being singletons. This clonotype was counted at least ten times. Germline CDR1 SGHRS, CDR2 YFSETQ. V lost 3 bases and J lost 0; bases outside the gene matches: 2. The CDR3 loop spans 15 amino acids. This clonotype originated in a woman under 40 with multiple sclerosis. The sample was PBMCs. This chain uses TRBV5-1 with TRBJ1-2; 10 bases fit TRBD1. The CDR3 region has the DNA TGCGCCAGCAGCTGGACAGGGGGTACTAACTATGGCTACACCTTC. Amino acid sequence: CASSWTGGTNYGYTF. Based on the CDR3 plus reference TRBV5-1 and TRBJ1-2, the full variable domain is KAGVTQTPRYLIKTRGQQVTLSCSPISGHRSVSWYQQTPGQGLQFLFEYFSETQRNKGNFPGRFSGRQFSNSRSEMNVSTLELGDSALYLCASSWTGGTNYGYTFGSGTRLTVV.